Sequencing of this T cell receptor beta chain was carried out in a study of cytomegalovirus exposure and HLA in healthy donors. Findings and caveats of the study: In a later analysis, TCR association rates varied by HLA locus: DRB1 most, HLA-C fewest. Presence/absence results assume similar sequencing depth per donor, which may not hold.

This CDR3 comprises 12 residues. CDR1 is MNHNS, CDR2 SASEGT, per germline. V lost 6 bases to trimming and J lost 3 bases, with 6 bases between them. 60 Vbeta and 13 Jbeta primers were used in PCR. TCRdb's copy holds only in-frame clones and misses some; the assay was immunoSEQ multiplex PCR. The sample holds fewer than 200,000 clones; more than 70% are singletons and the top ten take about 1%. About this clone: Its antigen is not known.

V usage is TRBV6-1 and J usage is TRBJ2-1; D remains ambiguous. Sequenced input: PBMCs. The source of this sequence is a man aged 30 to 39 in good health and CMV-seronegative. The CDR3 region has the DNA TGTGCCAGCAGGGCTAGCTACAATGAGCAGTTCTTC. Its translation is CASRASYNEQFF.